This T cell receptor (beta chain) derives from a study of control samples from healthy donors and cancer patients. Trimming cost V 3 bases and J 0 bases, with 15 bases left between them. From germline, CDR1 is GTSNPN and CDR2 SVGIG (reference sequence). The CDR3 covers 17 residues. Profiled with immunoSEQ multiplex PCR; TCRdb holds only in-frame clones, not every one. The repertoire holds about 100,000 clones, with about 90% as singletons. This receptor was identified in a woman aged 50 to 60 in good health. Sequences were obtained from blood. This chain connects TRBV30 to TRBJ2-6, with D possibly TRBD2 on 6 matching bases. CDR3 sequence reads: CAWSFGTVSSGANVLTF. The CDR3, as DNA: TGTGCCTGGAGCTTCGGGACTGTCAGCTCTGGGGCCAACGTCCTGACTTTC.